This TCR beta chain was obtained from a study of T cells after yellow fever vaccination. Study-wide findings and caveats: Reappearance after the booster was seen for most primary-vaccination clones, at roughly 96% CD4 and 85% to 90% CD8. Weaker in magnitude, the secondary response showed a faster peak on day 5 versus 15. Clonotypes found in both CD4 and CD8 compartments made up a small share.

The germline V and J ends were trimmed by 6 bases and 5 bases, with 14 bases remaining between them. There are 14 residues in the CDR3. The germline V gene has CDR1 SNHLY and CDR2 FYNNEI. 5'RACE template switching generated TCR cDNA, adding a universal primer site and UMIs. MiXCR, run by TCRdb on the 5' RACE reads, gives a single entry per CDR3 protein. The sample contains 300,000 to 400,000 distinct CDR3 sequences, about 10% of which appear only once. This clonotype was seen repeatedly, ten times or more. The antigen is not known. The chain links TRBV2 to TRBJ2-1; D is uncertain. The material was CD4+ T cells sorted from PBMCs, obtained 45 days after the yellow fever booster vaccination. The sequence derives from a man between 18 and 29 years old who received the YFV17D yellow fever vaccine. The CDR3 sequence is CASSDPGDHNEQFF. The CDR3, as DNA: TGTGCCAGCAGCGACCCCGGCGACCACAATGAGCAGTTCTTC. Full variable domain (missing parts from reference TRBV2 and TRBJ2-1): EPEVTQTPSHQVTQMGQEVILRCVPISNHLYFYWYRQILGQKVEFLVSFYNNEISEKSEIFDDQFSVERPDGSNFTLKIRSTKLEDSAMYFCASSDPGDHNEQFFGPGTRLTVL.